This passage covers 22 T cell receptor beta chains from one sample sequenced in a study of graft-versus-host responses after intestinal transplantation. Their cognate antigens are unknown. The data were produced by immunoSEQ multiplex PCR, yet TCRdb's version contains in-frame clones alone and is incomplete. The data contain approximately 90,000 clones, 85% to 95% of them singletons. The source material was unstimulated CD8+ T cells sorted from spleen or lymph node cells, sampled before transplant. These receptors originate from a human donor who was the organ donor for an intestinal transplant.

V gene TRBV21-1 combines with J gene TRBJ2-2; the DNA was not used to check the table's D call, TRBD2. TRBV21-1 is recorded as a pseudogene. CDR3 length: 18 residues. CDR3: CASSTPRPAGGQIGELFF. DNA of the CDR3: TGTGCCAGCAGCACCCCTAGACCAGCGGGGGGGCAGATCGGGGAGCTGTTTTTT.

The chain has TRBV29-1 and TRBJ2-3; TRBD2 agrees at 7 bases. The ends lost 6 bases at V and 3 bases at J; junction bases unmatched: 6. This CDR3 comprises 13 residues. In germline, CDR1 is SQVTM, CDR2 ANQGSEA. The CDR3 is CSVLAAGTDTQYF. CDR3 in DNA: TGCAGCGTCCTAGCGGCGGGGACAGATACGCAGTATTTT.

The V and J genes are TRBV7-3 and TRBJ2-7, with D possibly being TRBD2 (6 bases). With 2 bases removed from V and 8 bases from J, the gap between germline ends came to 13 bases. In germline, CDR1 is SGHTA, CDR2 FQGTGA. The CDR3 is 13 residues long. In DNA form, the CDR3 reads TGTGCCAGCAGCTTAGGGCCGGGGGATCAGCAGTACTTC. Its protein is CASSLGPGDQQYF.

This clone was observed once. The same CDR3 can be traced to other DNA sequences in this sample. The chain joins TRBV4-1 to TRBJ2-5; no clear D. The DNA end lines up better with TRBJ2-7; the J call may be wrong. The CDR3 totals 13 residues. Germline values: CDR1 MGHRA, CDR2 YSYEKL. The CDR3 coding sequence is TGCGCCAGCAGCCAAGATCCTACCTACGAGCAGTACTTC. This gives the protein CASSQDPTYEQYF.

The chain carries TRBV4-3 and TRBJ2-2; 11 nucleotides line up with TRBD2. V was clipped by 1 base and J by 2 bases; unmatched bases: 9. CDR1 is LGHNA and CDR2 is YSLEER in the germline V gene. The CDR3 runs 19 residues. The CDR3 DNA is TGCGCCAGCAGCCAAGCCCTCCCCGGACTAGCGGGTAACACCGGGGAGCTGTTTTTT. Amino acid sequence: CASSQALPGLAGNTGELFF.

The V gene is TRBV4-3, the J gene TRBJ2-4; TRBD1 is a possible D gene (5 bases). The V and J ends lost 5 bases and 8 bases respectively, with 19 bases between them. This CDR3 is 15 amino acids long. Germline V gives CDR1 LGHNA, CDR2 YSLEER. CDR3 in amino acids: CASSYSPASGYIQYF. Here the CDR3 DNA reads TGCGCCAGCAGCTACAGCCCAGCGTCAGGGTACATTCAGTACTTC.

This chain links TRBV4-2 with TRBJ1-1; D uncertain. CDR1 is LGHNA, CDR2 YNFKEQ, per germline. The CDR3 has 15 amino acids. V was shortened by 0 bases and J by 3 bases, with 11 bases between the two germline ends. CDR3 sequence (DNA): TGTGCCAGCAGCCAAGAGTGGGCGGGAGACACTGAAGCTTTCTTT. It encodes CASSQEWAGDTEAFF.

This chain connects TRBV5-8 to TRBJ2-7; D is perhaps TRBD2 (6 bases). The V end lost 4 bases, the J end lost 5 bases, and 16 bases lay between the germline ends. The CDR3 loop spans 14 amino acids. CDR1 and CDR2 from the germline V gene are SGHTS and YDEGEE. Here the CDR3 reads CASSHCGGWNEQYF. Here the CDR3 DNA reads TGTGCCAGCAGCCACTGTGGGGGGTGGAACGAGCAGTACTTC.

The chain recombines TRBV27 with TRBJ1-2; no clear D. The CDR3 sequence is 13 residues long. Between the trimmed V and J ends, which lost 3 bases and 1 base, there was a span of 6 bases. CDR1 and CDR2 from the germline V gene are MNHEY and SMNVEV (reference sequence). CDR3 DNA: TGTGCCAGCAGTTTGAGTATTAACTATGGCTACACCTTC. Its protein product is CASSLSINYGYTF.

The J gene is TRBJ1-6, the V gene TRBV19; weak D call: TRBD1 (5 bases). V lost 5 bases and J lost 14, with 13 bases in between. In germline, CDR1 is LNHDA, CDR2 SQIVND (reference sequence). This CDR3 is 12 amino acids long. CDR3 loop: CASSVKPGALHF. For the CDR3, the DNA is TGTGCCAGTAGTGTGAAGCCGGGGGCCCTCCACTTT.

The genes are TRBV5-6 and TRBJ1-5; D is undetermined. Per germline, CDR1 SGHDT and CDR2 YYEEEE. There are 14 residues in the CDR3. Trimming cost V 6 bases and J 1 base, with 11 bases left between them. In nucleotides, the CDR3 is TGTGCCAGCACCTTTGGGCAGAGCAATCAGCCCCAGCATTTT. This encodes CASTFGQSNQPQHF.

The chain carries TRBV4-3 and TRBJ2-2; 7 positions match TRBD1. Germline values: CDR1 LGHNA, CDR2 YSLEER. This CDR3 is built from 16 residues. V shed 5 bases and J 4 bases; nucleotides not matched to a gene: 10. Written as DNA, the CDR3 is TGCGCCAGCAGCACAACGACAGGGTCCCCCACCGGGGAGCTGTTTTTT. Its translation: CASSTTTGSPTGELFF.

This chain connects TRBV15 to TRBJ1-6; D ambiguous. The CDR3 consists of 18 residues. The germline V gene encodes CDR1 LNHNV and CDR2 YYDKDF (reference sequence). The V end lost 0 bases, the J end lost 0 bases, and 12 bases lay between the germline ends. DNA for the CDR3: TGTGCCACCAGCAGAGATGTGCAGGCGAGCTCCTATAATTCACCCCTCCACTTT. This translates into CATSRDVQASSYNSPLHF.

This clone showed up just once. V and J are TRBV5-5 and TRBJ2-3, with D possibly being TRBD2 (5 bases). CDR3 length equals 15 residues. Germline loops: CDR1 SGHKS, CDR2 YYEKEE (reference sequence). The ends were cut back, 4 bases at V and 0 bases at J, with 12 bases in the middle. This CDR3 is CASSQDGLSTDTQYF. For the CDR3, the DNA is TGTGCCAGCAGCCAAGACGGACTTAGCACAGATACGCAGTATTTT.

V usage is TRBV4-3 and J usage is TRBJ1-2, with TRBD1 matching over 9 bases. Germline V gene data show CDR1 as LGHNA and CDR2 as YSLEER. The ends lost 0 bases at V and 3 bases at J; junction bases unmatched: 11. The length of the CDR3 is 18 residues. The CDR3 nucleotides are TGCGCCAGCAGCCAAGATGGGCCCGGGACAGGGAGGGACTATGGCTACACCTTC. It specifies CASSQDGPGTGRDYGYTF.

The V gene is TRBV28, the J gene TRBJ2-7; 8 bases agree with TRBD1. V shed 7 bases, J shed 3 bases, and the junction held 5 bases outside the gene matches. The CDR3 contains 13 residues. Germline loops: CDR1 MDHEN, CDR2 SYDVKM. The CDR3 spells CASTRTGNYEQYF. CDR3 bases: TGTGCCAGCACCCGGACAGGGAACTACGAGCAGTACTTC.

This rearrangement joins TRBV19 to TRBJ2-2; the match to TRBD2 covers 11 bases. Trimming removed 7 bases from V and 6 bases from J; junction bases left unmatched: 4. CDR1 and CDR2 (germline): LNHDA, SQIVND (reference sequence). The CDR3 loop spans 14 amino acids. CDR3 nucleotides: TGTGCCAGTAAAACTAGCGGGGGTCCCGGGGAGCTGTTTTTT. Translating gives CASKTSGGPGELFF.

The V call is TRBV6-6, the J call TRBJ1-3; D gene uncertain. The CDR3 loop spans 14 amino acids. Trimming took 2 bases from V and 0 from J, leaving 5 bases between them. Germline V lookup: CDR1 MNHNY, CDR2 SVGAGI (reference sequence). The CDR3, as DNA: TGTGCCAGCAGTTACCGGGACTCTGGAAACACCATATATTTT. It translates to CASSYRDSGNTIYF.

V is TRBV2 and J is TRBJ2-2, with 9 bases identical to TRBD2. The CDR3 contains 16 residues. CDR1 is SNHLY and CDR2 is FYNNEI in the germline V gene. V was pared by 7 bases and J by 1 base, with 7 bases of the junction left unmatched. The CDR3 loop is CASIPVSGGNTGELFF. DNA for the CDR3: TGTGCCAGCATCCCTGTTAGCGGGGGGAACACCGGGGAGCTGTTTTTT.

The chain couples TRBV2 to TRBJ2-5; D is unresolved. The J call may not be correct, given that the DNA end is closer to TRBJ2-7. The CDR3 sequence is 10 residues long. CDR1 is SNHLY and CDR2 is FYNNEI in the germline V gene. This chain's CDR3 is CASSDLEQYF. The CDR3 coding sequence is TGTGCCAGCAGTGATCTCGAGCAGTACTTC.

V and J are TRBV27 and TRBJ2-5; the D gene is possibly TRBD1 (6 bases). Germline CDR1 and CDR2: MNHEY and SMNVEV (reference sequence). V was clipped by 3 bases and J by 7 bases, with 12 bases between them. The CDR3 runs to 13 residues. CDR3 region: CASSFGGQGTQYF. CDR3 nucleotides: TGTGCCAGCAGTTTTGGGGGCCAGGGGACCCAGTACTTC.

The CDR3 DNA sequence: TGTGCCAGCAGTACCCGGACAGGAATAGATACGCAGTATTTT. Protein sequence: CASSTRTGIDTQYF. The genes are TRBV6-1 and TRBJ2-3; 7 nucleotides line up with TRBD1. The V and J ends lost 5 bases and 5 bases, in that order; junction bases with no gene match: 7. The V gene's germline CDR1 is MNHNS and CDR2 SASEGT. This CDR3 is built from 14 residues.